This entry lists 18 T cell receptor beta chains sequenced from one sample in a study of T cells in Graves' hyperthyroidism and ophthalmopathy. RNA transcripts gave rise to amplified TCR beta CDR3 regions. TCR CDR3 regions were first amplified by RT-PCR with HTBI primers. MiXCR, run by TCRdb on the multiplex PCR reads, gives a single entry per CDR3 protein. Of about 560,000 distinct CDR3 sequences listed, less than 15% were seen once; the top ten hold about 14%. Sequenced sample: blood. These receptors all stem from a woman aged 40 to 50 with Graves' hyperthyroidism.

This clonotype was detected ten times or more. The chain employs TRBV7-2 and TRBJ2-7; 10 bases are shared with TRBD2. The germline CDR1 and CDR2 sequences are SGHTA and FQGNSA. There are 15 residues in the CDR3. The V gene end was trimmed by 1 base and the J gene end by 2 bases; junction bases not matched to a gene: 2. CDR3 sequence: CASSLEGTSAYEQYF. CDR3 bases: TGTGCCAGCAGCTTAGAGGGGACTAGCGCCTACGAGCAGTACTTC.

This clonotype occurred many times. The chain has TRBV6-1 and TRBJ1-1, with D possibly TRBD1 on 5 matching bases. Germline lookup yields CDR1 MNHNS and CDR2 SASEGT. V lost 0 bases to trimming and J lost 1 base, with 9 bases between them. The CDR3 totals 15 residues. CDR3 protein: CASSEAIGGNTEAFF. DNA for the CDR3: TGTGCCAGCAGTGAAGCGATCGGGGGGAACACTGAAGCTTTCTTT.

This clonotype was observed at least ten times. This sequence joins TRBV6-1 and TRBJ2-7, with 8 bases fitting TRBD2. The CDR3 spans 15 residues. Germline CDR1 MNHNS, CDR2 SASEGT. The ends lost 1 base at V and 3 bases at J; junction bases unmatched: 5. The CDR3 here is CASSEGNGGGYEQYF. CDR3 coding DNA: TGTGCCAGCAGTGAAGGGAACGGGGGGGGCTACGAGCAGTACTTC.

At least ten counts were recorded for this clonotype. This rearrangement joins TRBV7-9 to TRBJ1-5; D might be TRBD1 (5 bases). Germline CDR1 SEHNR, CDR2 FQNEAQ (reference sequence). The CDR3 has 14 amino acids. V was trimmed by 1 base and J by 5 bases, leaving 9 bases between them. The CDR3, as DNA: TGTGCCAGCAGCTTAGGTGGCAGGGATCAGCCCCAGCATTTT. Translating it yields CASSLGGRDQPQHF.

This rearrangement joins TRBV5-1 to TRBJ2-1; 8 bases map to TRBD1. V dropped 4 bases and J dropped 5; count of bases not matched to a gene: 11. This CDR3 region has 16 residues. CDR1 and CDR2 from the germline V gene are SGHRS and YFSETQ. CDR3 in amino acids: CASSPNQGARDNEQFF. The CDR3 nucleotides read TGCGCCAGCAGCCCCAATCAGGGGGCGAGGGACAATGAGCAGTTCTTC.

This clonotype was detected ten times or more. The chain recombines TRBV12-3 or TRBV12-4 with TRBJ2-7, with D possibly being TRBD1 (6 bases). There are 14 residues in the CDR3. V lost 3 bases, J lost 2 bases, and 11 bases lay in between. This CDR3 is CASSLKGTPYEQYF. CDR3 coding DNA: TGTGCCAGCAGTTTGAAAGGGACACCCTACGAGCAGTACTTC.

About this clonotype: This may stem from a read error, because a much larger clone lies one nucleotide away. The chain links TRBV11-1 to TRBJ2-3; 8 positions match TRBD2. This CDR3 is 17 amino acids long. In germline, CDR1 is SGHAT, CDR2 FQDESV (reference sequence). With 3 bases clipped from V and 5 bases from J, the junction kept 13 bases outside the gene matches. The CDR3 nucleotides are TGTGCCAGCAGCTTGGGCAGCGGGAGCAGTCTGAGAGATACGCAGTATTTT. Its translation is CASSLGSGSSLRDTQYF.

Many counts were recorded for this clonotype. The CDR3 region is CASSPGQGPWNEQFF. CDR3 nucleotides: TGTGCCAGCAGCCCCGGACAGGGTCCTTGGAATGAGCAGTTCTTC. The V and J genes are TRBV7-3 and TRBJ2-1; 8 positions agree with TRBD1. V lost 5 bases and J lost 7; bases outside the gene matches: 10. Germline CDR1 and CDR2: SGHTA and FQGTGA. The CDR3 totals 15 residues.

This clonotype was seen many times. For the CDR3, the DNA is TGTGCCAGCAGCCAAGAGACTAGCGGGATAGATACGCAGTATTTT. Amino acid sequence: CASSQETSGIDTQYF. The chain uses TRBV4-2 and TRBJ2-3, with 11 bases identical to TRBD2. The CDR3 is 15 amino acids. After removal of 0 bases from V and 5 bases from J, the junction contained 1 base not matched to a gene. From germline, CDR1 is LGHNA and CDR2 YNFKEQ.

Worth noting for this clonotype: Given a much more abundant clone one base away, this may be a read error. The CDR3 does not close with the conserved phenylalanine or tryptophan, likely indicating a read error. This chain links TRBV20-1 with TRBJ1-2; TRBD1 might be the D (5 bases). This CDR3 has 13 residues. Germline-derived CDR1 and CDR2 are DFQATT and SNEGSKA (reference sequence). V gave up 6 bases and J gave up 7 bases, with 18 bases separating them. DNA for the CDR3: TGCAGTGCGCCCTCCCCAGGGCTGTCTGGCTACACCCTC. Translating it yields CSAPSPGLSGYTL.

The V and J genes are TRBV25-1 and TRBJ1-1, with a possible D match to TRBD1 (6 bases). Germline lookup yields CDR1 MGHDK and CDR2 SYGVNS. The CDR3 extends over 14 amino acids. Trimming removed 6 bases from V and 3 bases from J, with 14 bases in between. CDR3: CASSPKGVDTEAFF. The DNA of the CDR3 is TGTGCCAGCAGCCCTAAGGGGGTTGACACTGAAGCTTTCTTT. The full variable domain, completed using reference TRBV25-1 and TRBJ1-1, is EADIYQTPRYLVIGTGKKITLECSQTMGHDKMYWYQQDPGMELHLIHYSYGVNSTEKGDLSSESTVSRIRTEHFPLTLESARPSHTSQYLCASSPKGVDTEAFFGQGTRLTVV.

This clonotype appeared a few times. A read error may be the cause here, since a much bigger clone is one base away. The CDR3 region is CASSLGGQGGTEAFF. CDR3 coding DNA: TGCGCCAGCAGCTTGGGGGGACAGGGGGGCACTGAAGCTTTCTTT. The gene calls are TRBV5-1 and TRBJ1-1, with 11 bases that match TRBD1. Germline values: CDR1 SGHRS, CDR2 YFSETQ. V was clipped by 0 bases and J by 4 bases; unmatched bases: 2. This CDR3 spans 15 amino acids.

This clonotype was found a few times. V gene TRBV7-9 combines with J gene TRBJ1-3; D gene uncertain. CDR1 and CDR2 (germline): SEHNR, FQNEAQ (reference sequence). This CDR3 contains 16 residues. The germline V and J ends were trimmed by 1 base and 1 base, with 11 bases remaining between them. The CDR3 loop is CASSLEVWGSGNTIYF. CDR3 nucleotide sequence: TGTGCCAGCAGCTTAGAAGTTTGGGGATCTGGAAACACCATATATTTT.

This clonotype was picked up many times. The rearrangement links TRBV6-1 to TRBJ2-1; 9 nucleotides match TRBD2. In germline, CDR1 is MNHNS, CDR2 SASEGT. This CDR3 is built from 15 residues. With 6 bases clipped from V and 4 bases from J, the junction kept 7 bases outside the gene matches. The CDR3, as DNA: TGTGCCAGCAGCGTAGCGGGAGCCATATACAATGAGCAGTTCTTC. This codes for CASSVAGAIYNEQFF.

This clonotype has only a few counts. The gene calls are TRBV29-1 and TRBJ2-7; D is unresolved. Looked up from germline, CDR1 is SQVTM and CDR2 is ANQGSEA. Trimming removed 4 bases at V and 6 bases at J, with 7 bases between. The CDR3 spans 10 residues. In DNA, the CDR3 is TGCAGCGTTGGTTCTTCCGAGCAGTACTTC. This translates into CSVGSSEQYF.

Worth noting for this clonotype: This could be a read error, since a much larger clone is one nucleotide away. The rearrangement uses TRBV12-3 or TRBV12-4 and TRBJ2-1, with D unresolved. The CDR3 totals 13 residues. The V gene lost 7 bases and the J gene lost 10 bases, with 17 bases spanning the gap. The CDR3 region is CASNPPDKDEQFF. CDR3 coding DNA: TGTGCCAGCAATCCACCCGACAAAGACGAGCAGTTCTTC.

There are many counts of this clonotype. The chain links TRBV3-1 to TRBJ1-5; D is perhaps TRBD1 (5 bases). From germline, CDR1 is LGHDT and CDR2 YNNKEL (reference sequence). The V gene lost 1 base and the J gene lost 2 bases, with 12 bases spanning the gap. The CDR3 loop spans 16 amino acids. CDR3 DNA sequence: TGTGCCAGCAGCCAAGCAGGGATAGGAGGCAATCAGCCCCAGCATTTT. Protein sequence: CASSQAGIGGNQPQHF.

A few counts support this clonotype. Mismatch with germline at one junction end may stem from a read error. J is TRBJ2-3 and V is TRBV30, with 9 bases aligning to TRBD2. Germline-derived CDR1 and CDR2 are GTSNPN and SVGIG (reference sequence). This CDR3 comprises 12 residues. CDR3: CARRANSGSQYF. CDR3 in DNA: TGTGCCCGGAGGGCGAATAGCGGGAGTCAGTATTTT.